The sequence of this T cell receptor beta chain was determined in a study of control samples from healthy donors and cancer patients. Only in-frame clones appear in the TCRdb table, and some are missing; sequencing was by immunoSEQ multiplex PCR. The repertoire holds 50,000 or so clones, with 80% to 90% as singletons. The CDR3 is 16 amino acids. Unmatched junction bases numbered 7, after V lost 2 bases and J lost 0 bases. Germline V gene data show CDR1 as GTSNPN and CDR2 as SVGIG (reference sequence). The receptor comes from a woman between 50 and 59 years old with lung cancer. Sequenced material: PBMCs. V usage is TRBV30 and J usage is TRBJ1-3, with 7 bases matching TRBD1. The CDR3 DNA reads TGTGCCTGGAGTACCGCAGGGGGGGCCTCTGGAAACACCATATATTTT. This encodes CAWSTAGGASGNTIYF. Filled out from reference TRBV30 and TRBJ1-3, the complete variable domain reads SQTIHQWPATLVQPVGSPLSLECTVEGTSNPNLYWYRQAAGRGLQLLFYSVGIGQISSEVPQNLSASRPQDRQFILSSKKLLLSDSGFYLCAWSTAGGASGNTIYFGEGSWLTVV.